This TCR beta chain was identified in a study of CD8 T cells in Susac syndrome. This clonotype has just one count. The V gene's germline CDR1 is SQVTM and CDR2 ANQGSEA. Trimming pared 5 bases from V and 4 bases from J, leaving 12 bases between. This CDR3 contains 12 residues. RNA totalling 0.5 to 1 ug underwent reverse transcription with random hexamers. One entry per CDR3 protein, called by TCRdb with MiXCR from the immunoSEQ multiplex PCR reads. The sample includes about 150,000 distinct CDR3 sequences, about 95% seen only once; the top ten take 0.16%. This clonotype was obtained from a human donor with Susac syndrome. The gene calls are TRBV29-1 and TRBJ2-7; maybe TRBD1 (6 bases). Sequenced: CD4+ T cells from PBMCs. CDR3 nucleotides: TGCAGCGTTAGCCAGGGGATGTACGAGCAGTACTTC. This gives the protein CSVSQGMYEQYF.